Listed below are T cell receptor beta chains from one sample, sequenced in a study of blood T cell repertoires in COVID-19. TCRdb's copy holds only in-frame clones and misses some; the assay was immunoSEQ multiplex PCR. The sample holds roughly 240,000 clones; 86% are singletons and the top ten take 2% to 2.5%. Sequencing was done on a sample of PBMCs or T cells enriched from blood (not recorded which). The receptors were gathered from a woman between 45 and 65 years old who had recovered from COVID-19. Each CDR3 is given with its conserved first and last residue. The D gene is left open where the match is weak. Clone size appears in some rows only: once, few, many, or a class for an expanded clone.

>TRBJ1-4|TRBD1|TRBV9|15|.
CASSLLGGGGEKLFF
TGTGCCAGCAGCTTATTAGGAGGGGGCGGTGAAAAACTGTTTTTT
>TRBJ2-7|.|TRBV7-3|15|.
CASSLSPVSTYEQYF
TGTGCCAGCAGCTTATCCCCAGTGTCAACCTACGAGCAGTACTTC
>TRBJ1-1|.|TRBV6-5|16|.
CASSSLRGRGNTEAFF
TGTGCCAGCAGTTCCCTTCGTGGCAGGGGGAACACTGAAGCTTTCTTT
>TRBJ2-3|.|TRBV21-1|20|.
CASSARSTVASGLDTDTQYF
TGTGCCAGCAGCGCCAGATCCACGGTGGCTAGCGGGTTAGACACAGATACGCAGTATTTT
>TRBJ2-3|.|TRBV7-2|17|.
CASSLSVSGQSTDTQYF
TGTGCCAGCAGCTTAAGTGTGAGCGGGCAAAGCACAGATACGCAGTATTTT
>TRBJ2-5|TRBD2|TRBV30|17|.
CAWSGTVGGGASETQYF
TGTGCCTGGAGTGGGACTGTTGGCGGGGGGGCTTCGGAGACCCAGTACTTC
>TRBJ1-2|TRBD1|TRBV18|13|.
CASSSDRANGYTF
TGTGCCAGCTCATCGGACAGGGCAAATGGCTACACCTTC
>TRBJ1-1|.|TRBV5-5|14|.
CASSFQVQNTEAFF
TGTGCCAGCAGCTTTCAGGTCCAGAACACTGAAGCTTTCTTT
>TRBJ1-6|.|TRBV3-1/TRBV3-2|17|.
CASSQGGVNSGNSPLHF
TGTGCCAGCAGCCAAGGGGGGGTGAACTCGGGGAATTCACCCCTCCACTTT
>TRBJ2-4|TRBD1|TRBV2|17|.
CASLNPQGAPAKNIQYF
TGTGCCAGCCTGAACCCCCAGGGGGCGCCTGCCAAAAACATTCAGTACTTC
>TRBJ2-7|.|TRBV27|15|.
CASSWGGPTGYEQYF
TGTGCCAGCAGTTGGGGGGGGCCGACGGGTTACGAGCAGTACTTC
>TRBJ2-7|TRBD1|TRBV28|12|.
CASRQGTYEQYF
TGTGCCAGTCGACAGGGAACCTACGAGCAGTACTTC
>TRBJ1-6|.|TRBV11-2|14|once
CASSLNRDNSPLHF
TGTGCCAGCAGCTTAAACAGGGATAATTCACCCCTCCACTTT
>TRBJ2-1|.|TRBV9|14|.
CASSVGPEYNEQFF
TGTGCCAGCAGCGTAGGACCGGAGTATAATGAGCAGTTCTTC
>TRBJ2-1|TRBD2|TRBV24-1|15|.
CATSDSGTSVNEQFF
TGTGCCACCAGTGATTCCGGGACTAGCGTCAATGAGCAGTTCTTC
>TRBJ2-7|.|TRBV18|15|.
CASSPDQGRYYEQYF
TGTGCCAGCTCACCAGATCAGGGGCGATACTACGAGCAGTACTTC
>TRBJ2-1|.|TRBV5-5|14|.
CASSLQGQYNEQFF
TGTGCCAGCAGCTTGCAGGGTCAATACAATGAGCAGTTCTTC
>TRBJ2-7|.|TRBV5-1|13|.
CASSLGTVYEQYF
TGCGCCAGCAGCTTGGGGACAGTGTACGAGCAGTACTTC
>TRBJ2-2|TRBD1|TRBV3-1/TRBV3-2|16|.
CASSQRDRGFTGELFF
TGTGCCAGCAGCCAACGCGACAGGGGGTTCACCGGGGAGCTGTTTTTT
>TRBJ1-4|TRBD1|TRBV5-1|14|.
CASSPGTANEKLFF
TGCGCCAGCAGCCCCGGGACAGCTAATGAAAAACTGTTTTTT
>TRBJ2-7|TRBD2|TRBV6-5|15|.
CASRGAGGLSYEQYF
TGTGCCAGCAGGGGAGCGGGGGGGCTCTCCTACGAGCAGTACTTC
>TRBJ1-2|.|TRBV5-6|12|.
CASRLGAYGYTF
TGTGCCAGCAGGTTAGGGGCCTATGGCTACACCTTC
>TRBJ2-4|TRBD1|TRBV10-3|16|.
CAIRREQGLAKNIQYF
TGTGCCATCAGGCGCGAACAGGGGTTAGCCAAAAACATTCAGTACTTC
>TRBJ2-1|.|TRBV3-1/TRBV3-2|17|.
CASSQGPAGTSYNEQFF
TGTGCCAGCAGCCAAGGCCCAGCGGGTACCTCCTACAATGAGCAGTTCTTC
>TRBJ2-5|TRBD2|TRBV7-2|13|few
CASSLGLAGTQYF
TGTGCCAGCAGCTTAGGACTAGCAGGGACCCAGTACTTC
>TRBJ2-1|TRBD2|TRBV7-2|17|.
CASSFAWRGRTYNEQFF
TGTGCCAGCAGCTTTGCTTGGCGCGGGAGAACCTACAATGAGCAGTTCTTC
>TRBJ2-3|.|TRBV10-3|16|.
CAISKQGNKGPDTQYF
TGTGCCATCAGCAAACAGGGTAATAAGGGGCCAGATACGCAGTATTTT
>TRBJ1-3|.|TRBV6-5|14|.
CASSYSGAGNTIYF
TGTGCCAGCAGTTACTCAGGGGCTGGAAACACCATATATTTT
>TRBJ2-2|TRBD1|TRBV24-1|20|.
CATSDLQGVMGTGFTGELFF
TGTGCCACCAGTGATTTGCAAGGAGTTATGGGGACAGGGTTCACCGGGGAGCTGTTTTTT
>TRBJ2-5|TRBD2|TRBV19|15|.
CASSMPSGSLETQYF
TGTGCCAGTAGTATGCCCAGCGGGAGCCTGGAGACCCAGTACTTC
>TRBJ2-6|.|TRBV19|16|.
CASTLGEGSGANVLTF
TGTGCCAGTACCCTTGGAGAGGGCTCTGGGGCCAACGTCCTGACTTTC
>TRBJ2-1|.|TRBV7-9|16|.
CASSRGASGLYNEQFF
TGTGCCAGCAGCAGGGGGGCCTCCGGCCTATACAATGAGCAGTTCTTC
>TRBJ1-6|.|TRBV6-5|13|.
CASTSIPNSPLHF
TGTGCCAGCACGAGTATCCCCAATTCACCCCTCCACTTT
>TRBJ2-7|TRBD2|TRBV7-2|13|once
CASSSLAGGEQYF
TGTGCCAGCAGCTCCCTAGCGGGAGGTGAGCAGTACTTC
>TRBJ1-4|TRBD1|TRBV27|14|.
CASRGTATNEKLFF
TGTGCCAGCAGGGGGACAGCAACTAATGAAAAACTGTTTTTT
>TRBJ1-2|TRBD1|TRBV18|15|.
CASSLHRGPDYGYTF
TGTGCCAGCTCATTACACAGGGGGCCGGACTATGGCTACACCTTC
>TRBJ1-2|.|TRBV6-1|17|.
CASSEDGRTMATPSPDF
.
>TRBJ1-2|TRBD1|TRBV9|14|.
CASSLGTVDYGYTF
TGTGCCAGCAGTCTCGGGACAGTTGACTATGGCTACACCTTC
>TRBJ2-1|.|TRBV7-9|13|.
CASSAWTDNEQFF
TGTGCCAGCAGCGCCTGGACAGATAATGAGCAGTTCTTC
>TRBJ1-2|.|TRBV11-3|13|.
CASSSADRYGYTF
TGTGCCAGCAGCTCAGCGGACAGATATGGCTACACCTTC
>TRBJ1-6|TRBD1|TRBV20-1|11|few
CSAGDSSPLHF
TGCAGTGCGGGGGACAGTTCACCCCTCCACTTT
>TRBJ2-5|TRBD1|TRBV11-2|17|.
CASSPWDRNSLRETQYF
TGTGCCAGCAGCCCATGGGACAGGAACTCCCTAAGGGAGACCCAGTACTTC
>TRBJ2-2|.|TRBV5-1|15|once
CATTDGEQATGELFF
TGCGCCACCACCGACGGCGAACAGGCCACCGGGGAGCTGTTTTTT
>TRBJ2-5|.|TRBV5-1|15|.
CASSLAPGIQETQYF
TGCGCCAGCAGCTTGGCTCCAGGGATCCAAGAGACCCAGTACTTC
>TRBJ2-7|.|TRBV6-2/TRBV6-3|11|.
CASSPKREQYF
TGTGCCAGCAGTCCCAAGCGGGAGCAGTACTTC
>TRBJ2-7|TRBD1|TRBV7-2|13|.
CASSPRTGTEQYF
TGTGCCAGCAGCCCTAGGACAGGGACCGAGCAGTACTTC
>TRBJ2-7|TRBD2|TRBV10-2|14|.
CASSEGGLADEQYF
TGCGCCAGCAGTGAGGGGGGACTAGCAGACGAGCAGTACTTC
>TRBJ2-3|TRBD2|TRBV9|16|.
CASSASTSGRPDTQYF
TGTGCCAGCAGCGCTTCGACTAGCGGGAGACCCGATACGCAGTATTTT
>TRBJ2-3|.|TRBV7-3|16|.
CASSPSSRGSTDTQYF
TGTGCCAGCAGCCCTTCAAGCCGGGGGAGCACAGATACGCAGTATTTT
>TRBJ2-3|.|TRBV7-3|18|.
CASSLTFRGGVGTDTQYF
TGTGCCAGCAGCTTAACTTTTCGAGGAGGCGTCGGCACAGATACGCAGTATTTT
>TRBJ1-3|.|TRBV7-2|15|.
CASSPRVLSGNTIYF
TGTGCCAGCAGCCCCCGGGTCCTCTCTGGAAACACCATATATTTT
>TRBJ1-6|.|TRBV19|13|.
CASSIGGHSPLHF
TGTGCCAGTAGTATCGGAGGTCATTCACCCCTCCACTTT
>TRBJ2-5|.|TRBV29-1|12|once
CSVDGYQETQYF
TGCAGCGTTGACGGGTACCAAGAGACCCAGTACTTC